The 5 T cell receptor beta chains below come from one sample, sequenced in a study of T cells in tumors after PD-1 blockade. Clones were read by immunoSEQ multiplex PCR, and TCRdb kept only the in-frame ones, dropping some. The table shows roughly 25,000 clones, with about 82% occurring only once. Sequences were derived from PBMCs, sampled after anti-PD-1 treatment. These receptors originate from a human donor with basal cell carcinoma.

This clone was picked up a small number of times. V is TRBV14 and J is TRBJ1-2; the D is unclear. CDR1 and CDR2 (germline): SGHDN, FVKESK. V was trimmed by 5 bases and J by 4 bases, leaving 11 bases between them. CDR3 length: 13 amino acids. CDR3 in amino acids: CASSFDTGYGYTF. For the CDR3, the DNA is TGTGCCAGCAGCTTCGACACCGGCTATGGCTACACCTTC.

This clone has only a few counts. V usage is TRBV10-3 and J usage is TRBJ2-7; tentative D call: TRBD1 (6 bases). V was pared by 8 bases and J by 7 bases, with 21 bases between. This CDR3 is built from 14 residues. Germline V lookup: CDR1 ENHRY, CDR2 SYGVKD. CDR3 amino acids: CAIADWQGDREQYF. DNA of the CDR3: TGTGCCATCGCAGATTGGCAGGGCGACAGGGAGCAGTACTTC.

The chain links TRBV30 to TRBJ1-5; TRBD1 aligns across 8 bases. Germline assignment: CDR1 GTSNPN and CDR2 SVGIG (reference sequence). Losses at the gene ends were 3 bases for V and 5 bases for J; bases not matched to a gene: 12. The CDR3 extends over 16 amino acids. CDR3: CAWRTYRGGLDQPQHF. The DNA of the CDR3 is TGTGCCTGGAGGACCTACAGGGGGGGTCTCGATCAGCCCCAGCATTTT.

The chain employs TRBV7-2 and TRBJ1-5, with D perhaps TRBD1 (6 bases). CDR3 length: 16 amino acids. With 4 bases removed from V and 0 bases from J, the gap between germline ends came to 13 bases. CDR1 is SGHTA and CDR2 is FQGNSA in the germline V gene. The CDR3 bases are TGTGCCAGCAGCTCAGGACAGATTTATAGCAATCAGCCCCAGCATTTT. This encodes CASSSGQIYSNQPQHF.

This clone was seen only once. The CDR3 bases are TGTGCCAGCAGCCTTATGGGGGGACAGATTTCTAACTATGGCTACACCTTC. It encodes CASSLMGGQISNYGYTF. The chain has TRBV7-2 and TRBJ1-2, with 7 positions matching TRBD1. From germline, CDR1 is SGHTA and CDR2 FQGNSA. The ends lost 5 bases at V and 0 bases at J; junction bases unmatched: 12. The CDR3 loop spans 17 amino acids.